This TCR beta chain was captured by sequencing in a study of glioma-infiltrating T cells. The length of the CDR3 is 16 residues. Losses at the gene ends were 4 bases for V and 0 bases for J; bases not matched to a gene: 5. Germline V CDR1 and CDR2: MGHRA, YSYEKL. Study-level results: A blood CDR3 motif signature was depleted in highly divergent patients. Only very few CDR3 sequences appeared in both tissue and blood.

The iRepertoire nested amplicon-rescue multiplex PCR amplified TCR alpha and beta CDR3s from RNA. One-step reverse transcription and amplification started from approximately 100-400 ng of tissue mRNA or PBMC total RNA. TCRdb analysed the multiplex PCR reads with MiXCR anew, one entry per CDR3 protein. The sample holds 300,000 to 400,000 distinct CDR3 sequences; 41% are singletons and the top ten take 12%. This clonotype came up a few times. Its target is unknown. The sample comprised glioma tissue, nonneoplastic brain tissue, or PBMCs (not recorded which). The chain carries TRBV4-1 and TRBJ2-3; 9 bases align to TRBD2. This clonotype was sampled from a human donor with low-grade glioma or glioblastoma, undergoing nonglioma brain surgery, or in good health (not recorded which). For the CDR3, the DNA is TGCGCCAGCAGCCCTACCGGGACTAGCAGCACAGATACGCAGTATTTT. Its translation is CASSPTGTSSTDTQYF.